The text below deals with one T cell receptor beta chain. This sample was taken from a study of blood T cell repertoires in COVID-19. Study summary: Italy, Spain and the United States were the sources of the convalescent and acute COVID-19 samples. PBMCs, B-cell-depleted T cells, or T cells were the source of the cDNA or gDNA that made up the material.

Per the original methods: Reference gene primer amplification gave estimated nucleated cell counts. The table came from immunoSEQ multiplex PCR; TCRdb's copy has only in-frame clones and leaves some out. That table supplies the V and J calls and clone size; D and trimming were determined from the DNA. The sample has around 260,000 clones; more than 75% are singletons. Germline V gene sequence: CDR1 SGHVS, CDR2 FQNEAQ. The V and J ends lost 4 bases and 2 bases, in that order; junction bases with no gene match: 3. The length of the CDR3 is 16 residues. This chain uses TRBV7-8 with TRBJ2-3; 13 nucleotides agree with TRBD2. The sequence derives from a man aged 40-55 years who had recovered from COVID-19. Sequencing input: peripheral blood. In DNA, the CDR3 is TGTGCCAGCAGCTCACTAGCGGGGGGGTTCACAGATACGCAGTATTTT. Translated, it gives CASSSLAGGFTDTQYF.